A single sample is the source of the 21 T cell receptor beta chains below, sequenced in a study of CD8+ T cells in alopecia areata. Extracted RNA was reverse transcribed, and the resulting cDNA served as sequencing template. The method was immunoSEQ multiplex PCR; TCRdb's version includes in-frame clones alone and lacks a portion of them. The table has 110,000 or so clones, roughly 50% seen once; the top ten hold around 30%. Treatment reported: oral pan-JAK inhibitor, 5-10 mg twice daily. Sequenced material: CD8+ T cells sorted from blood, taken at week 4, from a patient treated with tofacitinib. Receptors were obtained from a human donor with alopecia areata.

The chain joins TRBV9 to TRBJ1-1; D uncertain. The germline V gene encodes CDR1 SGDLS and CDR2 YYNGEE. V was trimmed by 0 bases and J by 0 bases, leaving 6 bases between them. This CDR3 is 14 amino acids long. CDR3: CASSVDGVNTEAFF. CDR3 bases: TGTGCCAGCAGCGTAGATGGAGTGAACACTGAAGCTTTCTTT.

The V and J genes are TRBV7-9 and TRBJ1-2, with D tentatively TRBD1 (6 bases). There are 15 residues in the CDR3. Germline CDR1 reads SEHNR; CDR2 reads FQNEAQ (reference sequence). Trimming took 5 bases from V and 2 from J, leaving 15 bases between them. The CDR3 coding sequence is TGTGCCAGCAGCCCACCGACAGGACCAAACTATGGCTACACCTTC. Protein product: CASSPPTGPNYGYTF.

The rearrangement joins TRBV30 to TRBJ2-1; a weak D match, TRBD1 (6 bases). V lost 2 bases, J lost 6 bases, and 11 bases lay in between. The CDR3 extends over 13 amino acids. CDR1 and CDR2 from the germline V gene are GTSNPN and SVGIG (reference sequence). The CDR3 is CAWSIGRGNEQFF. The CDR3 bases are TGTGCCTGGAGTATAGGCAGGGGCAATGAGCAGTTCTTC.

This clone was recorded once. J is TRBJ1-2 and V is TRBV19, with D unclear. This CDR3 has 17 residues. Trimming removed 1 base at V and 0 bases at J, with 15 bases between. The germline gives CDR1 LNHDA, CDR2 SQIVND (reference sequence). The CDR3 DNA sequence: TGTGCCAGTAGTATAGTACCCGTCTTAGTGGCTAACTATGGCTACACCTTC. Encoded protein: CASSIVPVLVANYGYTF.

J is TRBJ2-5 and V is TRBV14; tentative D call: TRBD2 (6 bases). CDR1 is SGHDN and CDR2 is FVKESK in the germline V gene. The CDR3 loop spans 15 amino acids. V was clipped by 0 bases and J by 1 base, with 9 bases between them. The CDR3 region is CASSQEGGVQETQYF. The CDR3 nucleotides are TGTGCCAGCAGCCAAGAGGGCGGGGTCCAAGAGACCCAGTACTTC.

The table lists this clone with a few counts. Here the CDR3 reads CSVSGTLYGYTF. CDR3 coding DNA: TGCAGCGTGTCCGGGACACTCTATGGCTACACCTTC. V usage is TRBV29-1 and J usage is TRBJ1-2, with D perhaps matching TRBD1 (6 bases). This CDR3 is 12 amino acids long. The germline V gene encodes CDR1 SQVTM and CDR2 ANQGSEA. Trimming stripped 6 bases from V and 4 bases from J, with 12 bases between.

This CDR3 is CASSFIGVYGYTF. The CDR3 bases are TGTGCCAGCAGTTTTATTGGGGTTTATGGCTACACCTTC. This chain uses TRBV28 with TRBJ1-2, with D uncertain. V dropped 3 bases and J dropped 5 bases, with 10 bases sitting between them. This CDR3 has 13 residues. CDR1 and CDR2 (germline): MDHEN, SYDVKM.

This clone was seen just once. J is TRBJ1-4 and V is TRBV29-1; the match to TRBD1 covers 8 bases. The length of the CDR3 is 13 residues. Germline CDR1 SQVTM, CDR2 ANQGSEA. V was clipped by 8 bases and J by 5 bases; unmatched bases: 7. The CDR3, as DNA: TGCAGCATCAGGACAGGGCTAAATGAAAAACTGTTTTTT. Protein product: CSIRTGLNEKLFF. Using reference TRBV29-1 and TRBJ1-4 for the parts outside the CDR3, the full variable domain is SAVISQKPSRDICQRGTSLTIQCQVDSQVTMMFWYRQQPGQSLTLIATANQGSEATYESGFVIDKFPISRPNLTFSTLTVSNMSPEDSSIYLCSIRTGLNEKLFFGSGTQLSVL.

This clone has a handful of counts. The gene calls are TRBV29-1 and TRBJ1-1; weak D call: TRBD1 (6 bases). Deletions cut 5 bases from V and 10 bases from J, with 14 bases between. Germline V gene sequence: CDR1 SQVTM, CDR2 ANQGSEA. This CDR3 is built from 11 residues. The CDR3 loop is CSVPSEGGAFF. The DNA for the CDR3 is TGCAGCGTTCCGTCGGAGGGGGGAGCTTTCTTT.

This sequence joins TRBV25-1 and TRBJ2-7; weak D call: TRBD1 (6 bases). Germline CDR1 MGHDK, CDR2 SYGVNS. The CDR3 totals 13 residues. V was pared by 4 bases and J by 3 bases, with 10 bases between. Here the CDR3 reads CASSAGHLYEQYF. CDR3 nucleotides: TGTGCCAGCAGTGCGGGACACCTCTACGAGCAGTACTTC.

This chain connects TRBV6-6 to TRBJ2-7; TRBD1 matches 10 bases. Germline assignment: CDR1 MNHNY and CDR2 SVGAGI (reference sequence). The V segment lost 5 bases and the J segment 6 bases; nucleotides outside the gene matches: 7. The CDR3 spans 14 residues. DNA of the CDR3: TGTGCCAGCAGTCGAAGGGACAGGGGTGGCGAGCAGTACTTC. Its protein is CASSRRDRGGEQYF.

The chain joins TRBV2 to TRBJ2-5; 7 bases agree with TRBD1. V was clipped by 7 bases and J by 4 bases; unmatched bases: 9. The CDR3 covers 14 residues. Germline values: CDR1 SNHLY, CDR2 FYNNEI. The CDR3 nucleotides are TGTGCCAGCAAAGGTGCAGGGGGTTTAGAGACCCAGTACTTC. Translated: CASKGAGGLETQYF.

This clone was picked up a small number of times. The J gene is TRBJ2-2, the V gene TRBV30; D remains ambiguous. V was clipped by 5 bases and J by 0 bases, with 7 bases between them. CDR3 length equals 13 residues. Germline V gene sequence: CDR1 GTSNPN, CDR2 SVGIG (reference sequence). Here the CDR3 reads CAWHQPNTGELFF. The CDR3 DNA follows: TGTGCCTGGCATCAGCCGAACACCGGGGAGCTGTTTTTT.

V is TRBV30 and J is TRBJ2-2; no definite D call. The germline V gene encodes CDR1 GTSNPN and CDR2 SVGIG (reference sequence). V gave up 4 bases and J gave up 1 base, with 4 bases separating them. The CDR3 is made up of 12 amino acids. CDR3 coding DNA: TGTGCCTGGACGGTGAACACCGGGGAGCTGTTTTTT. It encodes CAWTVNTGELFF.

This chain joins TRBV13 and TRBJ2-1, with 8 nucleotides matching TRBD1. V gave up 5 bases and J gave up 0 bases; unmatched junction bases: 15. Germline CDR1 PRHDT, CDR2 FYEKMQ (reference sequence). The CDR3 covers 19 residues. CDR3 nucleotide sequence: TGTGCCAGCAGCACCTACGAGACAGGGGACATTAGCTCCTACAATGAGCAGTTCTTC. Protein: CASSTYETGDISSYNEQFF.

The chain carries TRBV4-1 and TRBJ2-7; 9 bases align to TRBD2. Germline CDR1 reads MGHRA; CDR2 reads YSYEKL. V was pared by 5 bases and J by 3 bases, with 8 bases of the junction left unmatched. This CDR3 has 15 residues. The CDR3 loop reads CASSVSSSGNYEQYF. CDR3 coding DNA: TGCGCCAGCAGCGTCAGCTCTAGCGGGAACTACGAGCAGTACTTC.

This clone was observed a few times. V and J are TRBV15 and TRBJ2-1; D is unresolved. Germline lookup yields CDR1 LNHNV and CDR2 YYDKDF (reference sequence). CDR3 size: 12 residues. Trimming cost V 3 bases and J 8 bases, with 8 bases left between them. The CDR3 loop reads CATSRQFDEQFF. CDR3 DNA sequence: TGTGCCACCAGCAGGCAGTTCGATGAGCAGTTCTTC.

This clone was counted only a few times. The V gene is TRBV29-1, the J gene TRBJ1-2; D remains ambiguous. Trimming cost V 8 bases and J 2 bases, with 15 bases left between them. Germline V gene data show CDR1 as SQVTM and CDR2 as ANQGSEA. This CDR3 has 13 amino acids. CDR3 DNA sequence: TGCAGCTTTTTTCCCCTGGGAAACTATGGCTACACCTTC. Protein sequence: CSFFPLGNYGYTF.

This chain joins TRBV28 and TRBJ1-5; possible D gene TRBD1, 6 bases. This CDR3 spans 15 amino acids. With 7 bases removed from V and 6 bases from J, the gap between germline ends came to 19 bases. Germline V gene sequence: CDR1 MDHEN, CDR2 SYDVKM. The CDR3 is CASTSAGVGSQPQHF. Here the CDR3 DNA reads TGTGCCAGCACCTCCGCAGGGGTCGGGAGTCAGCCCCAGCATTTT.

The genes are TRBV30 and TRBJ1-2; perhaps TRBD1 as D (6 bases). The CDR3 covers 13 residues. Germline values: CDR1 GTSNPN, CDR2 SVGIG (reference sequence). V lost 4 bases and J 0 bases, leaving 9 bases between the germline ends. The CDR3 sequence: CAWTGEANYGYTF. The CDR3 DNA is TGTGCCTGGACAGGGGAAGCTAACTATGGCTACACCTTC.

The chain has TRBV5-6 and TRBJ1-1, with D unclear. The germline V gene encodes CDR1 SGHDT and CDR2 YYEEEE. V was cut by 4 bases and J by 4 bases, with 14 bases left in between. The CDR3 runs to 14 residues. The CDR3 DNA is TGTGCCAGCAGCGCATCGGTGGTTGGCACTGAAGCTTTCTTT. It specifies CASSASVVGTEAFF.